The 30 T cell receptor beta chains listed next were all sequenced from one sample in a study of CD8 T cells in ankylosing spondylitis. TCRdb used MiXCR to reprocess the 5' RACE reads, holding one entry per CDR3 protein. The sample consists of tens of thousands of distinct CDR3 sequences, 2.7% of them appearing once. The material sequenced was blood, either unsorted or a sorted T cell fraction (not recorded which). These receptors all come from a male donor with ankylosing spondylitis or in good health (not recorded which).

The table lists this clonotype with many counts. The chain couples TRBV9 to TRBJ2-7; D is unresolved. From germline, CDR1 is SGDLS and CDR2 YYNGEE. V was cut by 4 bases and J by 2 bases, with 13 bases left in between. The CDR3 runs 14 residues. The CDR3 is CASSPYDGPYEQYF. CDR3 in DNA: TGTGCCAGCAGCCCTTATGACGGGCCCTACGAGCAGTACTTC.

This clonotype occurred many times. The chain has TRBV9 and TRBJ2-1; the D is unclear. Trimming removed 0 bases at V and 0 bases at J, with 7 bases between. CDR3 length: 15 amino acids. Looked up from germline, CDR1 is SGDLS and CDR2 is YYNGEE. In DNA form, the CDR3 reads TGTGCCAGCAGCGTAGCCCTGAGCTCCTACAATGAGCAGTTCTTC. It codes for CASSVALSSYNEQFF.

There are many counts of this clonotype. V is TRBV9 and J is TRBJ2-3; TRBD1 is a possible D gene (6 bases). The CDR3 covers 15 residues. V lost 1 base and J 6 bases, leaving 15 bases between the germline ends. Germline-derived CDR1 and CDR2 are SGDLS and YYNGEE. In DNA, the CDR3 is TGTGCCAGCAGCGTAACCCCAGCCAGGGGTGATACGCAGTATTTT. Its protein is CASSVTPARGDTQYF. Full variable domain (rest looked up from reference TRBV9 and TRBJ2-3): DSGVTQTPKHLITATGQRVTLRCSPRSGDLSVYWYQQSLDQGLQFLIQYYNGEERAKGNILERFSAQQFPDLHSELNLSSLELGDSALYFCASSVTPARGDTQYFGPGTRLTVL.

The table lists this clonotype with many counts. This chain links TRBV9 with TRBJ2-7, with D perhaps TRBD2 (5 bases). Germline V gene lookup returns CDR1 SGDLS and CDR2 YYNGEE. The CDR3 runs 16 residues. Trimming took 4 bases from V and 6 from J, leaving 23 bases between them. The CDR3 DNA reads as TGTGCCAGCAGCCCCCCGGGCCAGACCCGAGGGAGCGAGCAGTACTTC. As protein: CASSPPGQTRGSEQYF.

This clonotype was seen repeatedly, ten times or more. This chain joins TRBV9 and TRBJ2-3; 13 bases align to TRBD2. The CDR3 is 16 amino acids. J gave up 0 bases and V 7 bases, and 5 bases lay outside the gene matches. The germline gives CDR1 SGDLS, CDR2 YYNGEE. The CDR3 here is CASGGTSGVSTDTQYF. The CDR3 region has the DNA TGTGCCAGCGGGGGGACTAGCGGGGTCAGCACAGATACGCAGTATTTT.

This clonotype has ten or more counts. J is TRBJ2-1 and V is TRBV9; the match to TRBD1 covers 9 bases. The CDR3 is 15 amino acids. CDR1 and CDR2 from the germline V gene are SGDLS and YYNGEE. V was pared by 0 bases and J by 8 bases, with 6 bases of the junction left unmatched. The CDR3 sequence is CASSVEGTGKDEQFF. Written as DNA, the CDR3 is TGTGCCAGCAGCGTAGAGGGGACAGGGAAGGATGAGCAGTTCTTC.

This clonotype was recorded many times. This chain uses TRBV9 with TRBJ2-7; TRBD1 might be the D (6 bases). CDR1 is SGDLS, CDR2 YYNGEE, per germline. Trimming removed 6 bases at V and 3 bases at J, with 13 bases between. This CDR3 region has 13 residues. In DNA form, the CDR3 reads TGTGCCAGCAACCAGGGCAGGGGCTACGAGCAGTACTTC. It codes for CASNQGRGYEQYF.

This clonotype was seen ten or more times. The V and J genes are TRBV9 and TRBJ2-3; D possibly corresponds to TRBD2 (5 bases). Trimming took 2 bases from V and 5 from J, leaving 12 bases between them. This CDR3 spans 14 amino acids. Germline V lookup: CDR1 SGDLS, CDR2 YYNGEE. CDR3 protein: CASSVEGTEDTQYF. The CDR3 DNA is TGTGCCAGCAGCGTTGAGGGAACTGAAGATACGCAGTATTTT.

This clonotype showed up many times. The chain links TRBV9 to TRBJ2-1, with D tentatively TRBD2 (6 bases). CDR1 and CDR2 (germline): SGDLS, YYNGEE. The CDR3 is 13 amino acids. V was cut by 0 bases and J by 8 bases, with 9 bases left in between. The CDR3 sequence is CASSVDPSDEQFF. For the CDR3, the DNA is TGTGCCAGCAGCGTAGATCCTAGCGATGAGCAGTTCTTC.

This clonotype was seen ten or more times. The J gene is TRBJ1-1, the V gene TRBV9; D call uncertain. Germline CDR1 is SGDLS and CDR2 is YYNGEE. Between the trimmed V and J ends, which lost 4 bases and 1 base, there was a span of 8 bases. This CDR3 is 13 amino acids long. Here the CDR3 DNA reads TGTGCCAGCAGCCAAGAGAGGAACACTGAAGCTTTCTTT. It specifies CASSQERNTEAFF. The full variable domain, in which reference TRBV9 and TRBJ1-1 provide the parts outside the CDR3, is DSGVTQTPKHLITATGQRVTLRCSPRSGDLSVYWYQQSLDQGLQFLIQYYNGEERAKGNILERFSAQQFPDLHSELNLSSLELGDSALYFCASSQERNTEAFFGQGTRLTVV.

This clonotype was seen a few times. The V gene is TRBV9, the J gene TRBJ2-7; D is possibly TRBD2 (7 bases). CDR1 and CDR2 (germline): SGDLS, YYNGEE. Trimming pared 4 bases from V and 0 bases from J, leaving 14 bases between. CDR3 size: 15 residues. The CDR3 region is CASSTGGGSSYEQYF. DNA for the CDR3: TGTGCCAGCAGCACCGGGGGCGGGAGCTCCTACGAGCAGTACTTC.

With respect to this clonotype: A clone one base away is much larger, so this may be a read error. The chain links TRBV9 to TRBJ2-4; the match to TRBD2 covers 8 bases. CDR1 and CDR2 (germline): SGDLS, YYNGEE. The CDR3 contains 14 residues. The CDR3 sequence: CGSSVSGTGGIQYF. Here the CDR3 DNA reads TGTGGCAGCAGCGTTAGCGGGACCGGGGGCATTCAGTACTTC.

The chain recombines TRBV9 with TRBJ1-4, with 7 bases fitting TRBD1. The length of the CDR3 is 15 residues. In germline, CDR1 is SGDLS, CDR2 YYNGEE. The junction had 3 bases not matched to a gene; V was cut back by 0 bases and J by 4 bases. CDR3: CASSVATGNNEKLFF. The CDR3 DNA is TGTGCCAGCAGCGTAGCGACAGGGAATAATGAAAAACTGTTTTTT.

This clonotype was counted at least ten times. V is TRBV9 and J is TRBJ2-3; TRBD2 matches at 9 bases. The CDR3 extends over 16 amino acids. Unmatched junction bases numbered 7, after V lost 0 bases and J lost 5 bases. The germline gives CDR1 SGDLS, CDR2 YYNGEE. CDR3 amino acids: CASSVGPGLAGDTQYF. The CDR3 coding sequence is TGTGCCAGCAGCGTAGGACCGGGACTAGCTGGAGATACGCAGTATTTT.

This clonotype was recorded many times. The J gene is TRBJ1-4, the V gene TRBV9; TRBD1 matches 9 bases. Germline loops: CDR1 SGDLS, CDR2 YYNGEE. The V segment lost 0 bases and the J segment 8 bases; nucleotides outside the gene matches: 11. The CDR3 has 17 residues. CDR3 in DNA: TGTGCCAGCAGCGTAGGGGACAGGGAGCCCTGGTTCGAAAAACTGTTTTTT. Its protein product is CASSVGDREPWFEKLFF.

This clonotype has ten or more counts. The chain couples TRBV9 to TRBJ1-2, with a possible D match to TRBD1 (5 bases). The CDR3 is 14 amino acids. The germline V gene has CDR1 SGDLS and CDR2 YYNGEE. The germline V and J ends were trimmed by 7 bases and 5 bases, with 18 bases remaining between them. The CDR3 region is CASSGVADIYGYTF. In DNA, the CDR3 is TGTGCCAGCTCGGGGGTGGCGGATATTTATGGCTACACCTTC. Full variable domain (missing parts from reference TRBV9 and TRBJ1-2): DSGVTQTPKHLITATGQRVTLRCSPRSGDLSVYWYQQSLDQGLQFLIQYYNGEERAKGNILERFSAQQFPDLHSELNLSSLELGDSALYFCASSGVADIYGYTFGSGTRLTVV.

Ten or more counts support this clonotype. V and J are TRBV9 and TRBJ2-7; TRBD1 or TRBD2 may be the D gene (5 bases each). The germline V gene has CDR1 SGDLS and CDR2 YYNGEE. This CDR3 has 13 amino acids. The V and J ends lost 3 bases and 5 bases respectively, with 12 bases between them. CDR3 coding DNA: TGTGCCAGCAGCGAGGGACCTAGGGACGAGCAGTACTTC. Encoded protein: CASSEGPRDEQYF.

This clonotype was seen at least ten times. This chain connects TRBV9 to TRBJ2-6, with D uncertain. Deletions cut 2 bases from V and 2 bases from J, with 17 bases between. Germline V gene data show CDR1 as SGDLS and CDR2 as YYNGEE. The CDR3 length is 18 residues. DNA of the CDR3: TGTGCCAGCAGCGTCCATTCCTTTAGGGTGGCTGGGGCCAACGTCCTGACTTTC. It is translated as CASSVHSFRVAGANVLTF.

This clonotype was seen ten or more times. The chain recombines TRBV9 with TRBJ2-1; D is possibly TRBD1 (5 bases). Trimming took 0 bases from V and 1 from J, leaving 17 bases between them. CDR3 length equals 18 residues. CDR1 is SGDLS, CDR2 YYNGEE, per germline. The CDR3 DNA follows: TGTGCCAGCAGCGTAGCTGGGGCCGAGGCCCCTTCCTACAATGAGCAGTTCTTC. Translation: CASSVAGAEAPSYNEQFF.

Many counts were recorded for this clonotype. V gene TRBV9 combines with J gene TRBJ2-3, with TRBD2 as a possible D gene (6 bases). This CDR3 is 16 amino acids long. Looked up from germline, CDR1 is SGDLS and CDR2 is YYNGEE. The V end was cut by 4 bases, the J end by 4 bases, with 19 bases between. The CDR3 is CASSPRTIQQADTQYF. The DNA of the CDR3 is TGTGCCAGCAGCCCGCGGACTATCCAACAAGCAGATACGCAGTATTTT. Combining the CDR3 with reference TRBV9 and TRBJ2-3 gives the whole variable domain DSGVTQTPKHLITATGQRVTLRCSPRSGDLSVYWYQQSLDQGLQFLIQYYNGEERAKGNILERFSAQQFPDLHSELNLSSLELGDSALYFCASSPRTIQQADTQYFGPGTRLTVL.

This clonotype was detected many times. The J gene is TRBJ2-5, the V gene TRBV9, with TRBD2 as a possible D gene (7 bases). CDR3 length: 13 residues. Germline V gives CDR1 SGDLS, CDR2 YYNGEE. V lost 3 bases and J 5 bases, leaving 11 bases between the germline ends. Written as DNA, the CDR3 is TGTGCCAGCAGCGCTCCGGGGGGCGAGACCCAGTACTTC. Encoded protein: CASSAPGGETQYF.

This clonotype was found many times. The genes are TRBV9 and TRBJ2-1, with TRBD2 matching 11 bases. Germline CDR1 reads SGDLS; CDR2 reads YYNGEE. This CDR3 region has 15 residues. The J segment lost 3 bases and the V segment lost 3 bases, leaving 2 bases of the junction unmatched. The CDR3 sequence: CASSALAGGYNEQFF. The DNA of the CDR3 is TGTGCCAGCAGCGCGCTAGCGGGAGGCTACAATGAGCAGTTCTTC.

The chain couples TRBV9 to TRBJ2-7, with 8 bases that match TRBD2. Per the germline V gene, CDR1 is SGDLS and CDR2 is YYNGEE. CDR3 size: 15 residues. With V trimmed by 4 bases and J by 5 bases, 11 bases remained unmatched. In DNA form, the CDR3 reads TGTGCCAGCAGCCTCTCGGGGGGGCTTAGGGACGAGCAGTACTTC. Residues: CASSLSGGLRDEQYF.

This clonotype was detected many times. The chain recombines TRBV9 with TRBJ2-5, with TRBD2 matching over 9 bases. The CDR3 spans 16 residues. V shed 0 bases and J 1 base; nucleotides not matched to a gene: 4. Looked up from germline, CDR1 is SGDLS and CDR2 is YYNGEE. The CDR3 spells CASSVAAGGSQETQYF. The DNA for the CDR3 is TGTGCCAGCAGCGTAGCGGCGGGAGGGTCCCAAGAGACCCAGTACTTC.

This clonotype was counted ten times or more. The CDR3 DNA reads TGTGCCAGCAGCGCCCGGAGGGTCGCAGATACGCAGTATTTT. Translated: CASSARRVADTQYF. The chain carries TRBV9 and TRBJ2-3, with D perhaps matching TRBD2 (6 bases). Germline loops: CDR1 SGDLS, CDR2 YYNGEE. V lost 3 bases to trimming and J lost 4 bases, with 12 bases between them. The CDR3 has 14 amino acids.

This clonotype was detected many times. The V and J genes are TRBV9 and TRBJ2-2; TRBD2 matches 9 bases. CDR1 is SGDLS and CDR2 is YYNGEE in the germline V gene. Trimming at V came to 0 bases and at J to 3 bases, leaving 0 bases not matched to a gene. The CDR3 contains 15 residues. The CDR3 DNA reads TGTGCCAGCAGCGTAGGACTAGCGGACACCGGGGAGCTGTTTTTT. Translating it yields CASSVGLADTGELFF.

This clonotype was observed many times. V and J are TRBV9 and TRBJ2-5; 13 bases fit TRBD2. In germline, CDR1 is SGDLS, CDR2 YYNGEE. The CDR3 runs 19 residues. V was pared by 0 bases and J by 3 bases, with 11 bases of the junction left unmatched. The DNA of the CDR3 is TGTGCCAGCAGCGTAGGTCTGAGGACTAGCGGGAGCGGGGAAGAGACCCAGTACTTC. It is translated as CASSVGLRTSGSGEETQYF.

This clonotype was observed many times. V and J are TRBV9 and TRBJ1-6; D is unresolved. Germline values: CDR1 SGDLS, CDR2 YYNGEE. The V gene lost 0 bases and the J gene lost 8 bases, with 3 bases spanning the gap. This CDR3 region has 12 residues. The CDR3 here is CASSVEDSPLHF. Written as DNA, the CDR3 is TGTGCCAGCAGCGTAGAGGATTCACCCCTCCACTTT.

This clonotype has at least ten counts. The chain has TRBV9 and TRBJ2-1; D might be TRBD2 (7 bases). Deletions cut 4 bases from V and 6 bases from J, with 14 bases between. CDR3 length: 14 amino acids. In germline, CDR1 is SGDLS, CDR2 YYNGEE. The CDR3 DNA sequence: TGTGCCAGCAGCACATCACGGGGGGCCAATGAGCAGTTCTTC. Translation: CASSTSRGANEQFF.

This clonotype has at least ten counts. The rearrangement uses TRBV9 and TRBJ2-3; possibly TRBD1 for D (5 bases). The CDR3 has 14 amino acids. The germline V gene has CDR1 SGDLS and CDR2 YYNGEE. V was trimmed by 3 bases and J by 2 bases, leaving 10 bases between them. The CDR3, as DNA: TGTGCCAGCAGCGCAGGGTTTCTCACAGATACGCAGTATTTT. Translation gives CASSAGFLTDTQYF.